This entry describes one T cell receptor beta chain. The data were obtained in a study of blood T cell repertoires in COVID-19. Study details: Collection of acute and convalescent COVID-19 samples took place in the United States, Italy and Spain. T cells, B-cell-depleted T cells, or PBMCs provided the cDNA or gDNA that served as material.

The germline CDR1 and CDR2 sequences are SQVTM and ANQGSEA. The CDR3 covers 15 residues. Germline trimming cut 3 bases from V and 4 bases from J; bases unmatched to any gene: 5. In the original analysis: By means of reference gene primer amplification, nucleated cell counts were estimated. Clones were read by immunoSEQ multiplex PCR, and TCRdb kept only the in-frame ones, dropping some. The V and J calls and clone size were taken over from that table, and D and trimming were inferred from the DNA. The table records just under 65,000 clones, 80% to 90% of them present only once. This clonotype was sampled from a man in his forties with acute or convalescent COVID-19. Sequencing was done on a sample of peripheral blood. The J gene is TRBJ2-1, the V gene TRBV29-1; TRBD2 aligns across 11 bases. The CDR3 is CSVDKLAGVYNEQFF. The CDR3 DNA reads TGCAGCGTTGACAAACTAGCGGGGGTTTACAATGAGCAGTTCTTC.